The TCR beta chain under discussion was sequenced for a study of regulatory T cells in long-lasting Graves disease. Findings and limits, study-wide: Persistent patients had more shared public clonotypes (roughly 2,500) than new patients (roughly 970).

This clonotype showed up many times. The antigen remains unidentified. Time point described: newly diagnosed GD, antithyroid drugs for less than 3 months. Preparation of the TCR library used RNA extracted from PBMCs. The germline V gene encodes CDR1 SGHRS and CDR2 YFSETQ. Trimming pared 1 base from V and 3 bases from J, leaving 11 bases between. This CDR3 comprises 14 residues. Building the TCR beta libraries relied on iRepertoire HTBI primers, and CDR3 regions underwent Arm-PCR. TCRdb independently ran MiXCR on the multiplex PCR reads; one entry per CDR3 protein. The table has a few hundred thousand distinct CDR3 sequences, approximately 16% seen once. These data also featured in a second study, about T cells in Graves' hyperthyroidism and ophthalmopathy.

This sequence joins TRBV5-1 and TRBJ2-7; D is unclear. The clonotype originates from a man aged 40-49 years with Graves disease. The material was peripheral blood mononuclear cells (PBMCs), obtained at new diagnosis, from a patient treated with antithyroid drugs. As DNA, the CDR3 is TGCGCCAGCAGCTTGTCTGGGGTTGACTACGAGCAGTACTTC. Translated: CASSLSGVDYEQYF.